Listed below are T cell receptor beta chains from one sample, sequenced in a study of shared clonotypes between healthy human individuals. The protocol was immunoSEQ multiplex PCR, while the TCRdb copy is restricted to in-frame clones and leaves out a portion. The sample includes around 1,000,000 clones, around 77% of them seen just once. The sequenced material came from memory CD4+ T cells from PBMCs. All receptors come from a man aged 18 to 30 in good health. Some clones in this sample may be carry-over from other donors' samples. Each CDR3 is given without its conserved first and last residue. Only some rows state a clone size, as once, few, many or a class for expanded clones.

V gene: TRBV6-1
J gene: TRBJ2-5
CDR3 length: 13
clone size: -
CDR3 protein: ASSALAGGQETQY

V gene: TRBV28
J gene: TRBJ1-3
CDR3 length: 14
clone size: -
CDR3 protein: ASSFFRGQSGNTIY

V gene: TRBV6-9
J gene: TRBJ1-1
CDR3 length: 12
clone size: few
CDR3 protein: ASSYALVYTEAF

V gene: TRBV7-2
J gene: TRBJ1-4
CDR3 length: 11
clone size: -
CDR3 protein: ASSLFSREKLF

V gene: TRBV6-6
J gene: TRBJ2-1
CDR3 length: 11
clone size: once
CDR3 protein: ASSPGGPGEQF

V gene: TRBV5-4
J gene: TRBJ2-3
CDR3 length: 13
clone size: -
CDR3 protein: ASSFAGGGADTQY

V gene: TRBV28
J gene: -
CDR3 length: 12
clone size: -
CDR3 protein: ASSLLGPQETQY

V gene: TRBV6-6
J gene: TRBJ1-5
CDR3 length: 12
clone size: -
CDR3 protein: ATNSGQFNQPQH

V gene: TRBV4-2
J gene: TRBJ1-2
CDR3 length: 13
clone size: -
CDR3 protein: ASSQVPGQSYGYT

V gene: TRBV4-2
J gene: TRBJ2-2
CDR3 length: 13
clone size: many
CDR3 protein: ASSRRTGETGELF

V gene: TRBV5-1
J gene: TRBJ1-3
CDR3 length: 14
clone size: -
CDR3 protein: ASSLGQPTGGNTIY

V gene: TRBV6-4
J gene: TRBJ1-2
CDR3 length: 13
clone size: -
CDR3 protein: ASRTGVGANYGYT

V gene: TRBV25-1
J gene: TRBJ1-5
CDR3 length: 13
clone size: many
CDR3 protein: ASSDSGGSNQPQH